Below are 2 T cell receptor beta chains sequenced from a single sample in a study of cytomegalovirus exposure and HLA in healthy donors. Amplification used 60 Vbeta primers and 13 Jbeta primers. Method: immunoSEQ multiplex PCR; TCRdb's copy keeps in-frame clones and lacks some. The sample records 150,000 or so clones, over 70% being singletons. Sequenced material: PBMCs. These receptors were taken from a woman aged 50 to 60 in good health and CMV-seropositive.

The chain combines TRBV12-5 with TRBJ2-5, with unresolved D. Germline CDR1 LGHNT, CDR2 FRNRAP. The length of the CDR3 is 15 residues. The V end lost 5 bases, the J end lost 1 base, and 14 bases lay between the germline ends. CDR3 region: CASGSLSETQETQYF. DNA of the CDR3: TGTGCTAGTGGTAGTCTCTCGGAGACCCAAGAGACCCAGTACTTC.

The chain couples TRBV5-1 to TRBJ2-2, with 11 bases that match TRBD2. The junction had 7 bases not matched to a gene; V was cut back by 2 bases and J by 7 bases. The CDR3 extends over 16 amino acids. Germline V gives CDR1 SGHRS, CDR2 YFSETQ. CDR3 sequence: CASSFSGRASGGELFF. The CDR3 DNA reads as TGCGCCAGCAGCTTTAGCGGGAGGGCCTCAGGCGGGGAGCTGTTTTTT.